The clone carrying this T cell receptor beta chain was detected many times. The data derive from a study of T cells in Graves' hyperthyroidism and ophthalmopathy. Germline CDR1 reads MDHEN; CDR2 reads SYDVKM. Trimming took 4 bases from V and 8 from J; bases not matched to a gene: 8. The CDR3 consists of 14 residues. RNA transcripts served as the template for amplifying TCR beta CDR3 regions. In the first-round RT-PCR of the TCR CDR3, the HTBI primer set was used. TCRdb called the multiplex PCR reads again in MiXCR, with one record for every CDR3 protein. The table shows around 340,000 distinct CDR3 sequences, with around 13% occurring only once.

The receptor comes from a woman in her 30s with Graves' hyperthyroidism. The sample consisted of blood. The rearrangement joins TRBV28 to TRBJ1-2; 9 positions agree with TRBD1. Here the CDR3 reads CASSSGQGRGGYTF. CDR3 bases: TGTGCCAGCAGTTCGGGACAGGGTAGAGGAGGCTACACCTTC.